This TCR beta chain emerged from a study of siplizumab effects on memory and regulatory T cells (dated by TCRdb to about 2019). General notes on the study: The study examined how the anti-CD2 antibody siplizumab affects alloreactive T-cell subsets in allogeneic mixed lymphocyte reactions built from human PBMCs. What the work shows at the level of the full study, not this receptor alone: A naive or memory phenotype could not be assigned to roughly 75-96% of proliferating CD4+ or CD8+ clones. Unstimulated naive T cells appeared more diverse than memory T cells, and naive cells seemed to contribute substantially to the alloresponse. The suppressive function of proliferating Tregs from siplizumab cultures was not functionally confirmed. In reactions with siplizumab, an average of approximately 69% of mappable alloreactive CD4+ clones were Treg-derived, compared with roughly 27% in control reactions. Siplizumab significantly lowered the cumulative frequency of alloreactive sequences that could be traced to unstimulated CD4+ memory T cells. Sequences below about 10^-5 frequency were poorly captured, so only a minor fraction of alloreactive clones could be mapped to unstimulated subsets.

On this clone itself: This clone's antigen is unknown. No much larger clone is present one base from it, and per-base qualities are unavailable.

TCRbeta CDR3 sequencing was performed on sorted unstimulated T cells and on proliferating T cells recovered from mixed lymphocyte reactions. Fresh whole blood from roughly 10 HLA-typed healthy donors was used to isolate PBMCs. To map where alloreactive clones came from, unstimulated CD4+ regulatory T cells were FACS-sorted. Library preparation employed the immunoSEQ multiplex PCR assay. Roughly 10^5 TCR templates per sample were assayed on the deep sequencing platform. Genomic DNA extracted from sorted T cells was used for TCRbeta CDR3 sequencing. Per the authors' processing: The R programming language was used for clonal analysis of the TCRbeta CDR3 data. Alloreactive CD4+ and CD8+ clones were identified by comparing unstimulated samples to CFSE-low samples taken after the reaction. By matching sequences to the repertoires of sorted unstimulated Treg and non-Treg cells, each alloreactive CD4+ clone was assigned a regulatory or non-regulatory origin. Here the immuneACCESS table is served through TCRdb, limited to in-frame sequences with V and J called. Missing clones are a known gap in these copies; in checked studies unresolved V genes cover under half, and the rest lacks a known reason. D and trimming were read from the DNA, whereas the V and J calls and clone size are those reported in that table. The sample records 60,000 to 70,000 clones, approximately 88% of which are singletons. Of the sample, under 2% falls within the top ten clones.

Deletion took 1 base off V and 6 bases off J, with a span of 10 bases between the germline ends. CDR1 and CDR2, per the germline V gene, are SGHDN and FVKESK. Spanning cysteine to phenylalanine, the CDR3 consists of 13 amino acids. Of the read, only the CDR3 DNA is kept; its 39 bases are in frame from base 1. The rearranged chain carries TRBV14 and TRBJ2-7, with the D gene not confidently named. The material sequenced was Tregs sorted from blood. This sequence was found in a human donor in good health. Read as DNA, the sequence is TGTGCCAGCAGCCAAGTGCGGAACGGCGAGCAGTACTTC. This translates into CASSQVRNGEQYF. When the CDR3 is completed using the reference TRBV14 and TRBJ2-7 genes on either side, the full variable domain is EAGVTQFPSHSVIEKGQTVTLRCDPISGHDNLYWYRRVMGKEIKFLLHFVKESKQDESGMPNNRFLAERTGGTYSTLKVQPAELEDSGVYFCASSQVRNGEQYFGPGTRLTVT.